This T cell receptor beta chain stems from a study of OX40 agonist ivuxolimab in advanced cancers. Germline CDR1 is MGHRA and CDR2 is YSYEKL. The CDR3 contains 15 residues. The V end was cut by 5 bases, the J end by 2 bases, with 15 bases between. In this sample, this clone turned up a few times. The method was immunoSEQ multiplex PCR; TCRdb's version includes in-frame clones alone and lacks a portion of them. The sample yields 70,000 to 100,000 clones, approximately 90% seen once. The rearrangement links TRBV4-1 to TRBJ1-2, with TRBD1 as a possible D gene (6 bases). The sample was CD4+ or CD8+ T cells sorted from blood, taken in a trial of the OX40 agonist ivuxolimab. The source of this sequence is an adult with an advanced solid tumor such as melanoma, head and neck, liver or kidney cancer. The CDR3 region has the DNA TGCGCCAGCAGCATGTCGTGGACAGAGAACTATGGCTACACCTTC. Translating it yields CASSMSWTENYGYTF.